The 20 T cell receptor beta chains below come from one sample, sequenced in a study of response to subunit inactivated influenza vaccine. TCRdb redid the calling of the RT-PCR reads with MiXCR, one entry per CDR3 protein. The sample lists 540,000 or so distinct CDR3 sequences, 10% to 15% occurring once. The input for sequencing was PBMCs from blood, taken around seven weeks after vaccination. The receptors derive from a man aged 50-60 years who received an inactivated influenza vaccine.

A few counts support this clonotype. This sequence joins TRBV5-1 and TRBJ2-1; D perhaps matches TRBD1 (6 bases). Germline V CDR1 and CDR2: SGHRS, YFSETQ. The CDR3 contains 14 residues. Trimming cost V 2 bases and J 8 bases, with 14 bases left between them. The CDR3 spells CASSLQGSWDEQFF. The CDR3 bases are TGCGCCAGCAGCTTACAGGGTTCTTGGGATGAGCAGTTCTTC.

Points on this clonotype: The conserved phenylalanine or tryptophan normally closing the CDR3 is absent here, so this likely arose from a read error. The genes are TRBV5-5 and TRBJ2-2, with D possibly TRBD1 on 6 matching bases. The CDR3 sequence is 14 residues long. Germline lookup yields CDR1 SGHKS and CDR2 YYEKEE (reference sequence). The V and J ends lost 4 bases and 6 bases respectively, with 13 bases between them. The CDR3 DNA reads as TGTGCCAGCAGCCAGGGGCCGGTCTCCGGGGAGCTGTTTTGT. Its translation is CASSQGPVSGELFC.

This clonotype was found a few times. J is TRBJ1-5 and V is TRBV5-6, with a possible D match to TRBD1 (6 bases). The germline gives CDR1 SGHDT, CDR2 YYEEEE. V was trimmed by 4 bases and J by 6 bases, leaving 14 bases between them. The CDR3 sequence is 14 residues long. Here the CDR3 DNA reads TGTGCCAGCAGCAGAATCAGGGGTGTTCAGCCCCAGCATTTT. Its translation is CASSRIRGVQPQHF.

The gene calls are TRBV7-3 and TRBJ2-5; D gene unclear. This CDR3 region has 13 residues. Trimming shortened V by 5 bases and J by 5 bases, and 12 bases separated the two germline ends. Per the germline V gene, CDR1 is SGHTA and CDR2 is FQGTGA. CDR3 DNA: TGTGCCAGCAGCGCCACAGCGCAGGAGACCCAGTACTTC. It is translated as CASSATAQETQYF.

V and J are TRBV2 and TRBJ2-1, with D unresolved. Germline CDR1 is SNHLY and CDR2 is FYNNEI. The V gene lost 0 bases and the J gene lost 0 bases, with 9 bases spanning the gap. The CDR3 spans 16 residues. CDR3 amino acids: CASSEALLSSYNEQFF. CDR3 in DNA: TGTGCCAGCAGTGAAGCGCTTCTGAGCTCCTACAATGAGCAGTTCTTC.

V gene TRBV4-1 combines with J gene TRBJ2-3, with TRBD2 as a possible D gene (5 bases). The V gene lost 3 bases and the J gene lost 0 bases, with 10 bases spanning the gap. Germline loops: CDR1 MGHRA, CDR2 YSYEKL. The CDR3 runs 15 residues. The CDR3 DNA is TGCGCCAGCAGCCACAGCGGCCAAAGCACAGATACGCAGTATTTT. Translated: CASSHSGQSTDTQYF.

This clonotype was seen only a few times. This sequence joins TRBV27 and TRBJ2-3; D call uncertain. The CDR3 extends over 16 amino acids. Per germline, CDR1 MNHEY and CDR2 SMNVEV (reference sequence). Trimming removed 1 base at V and 2 bases at J, with 13 bases between. This chain's CDR3 is CASSLYGPTNTDTQYF. The CDR3 nucleotides read TGTGCCAGCAGTTTATACGGGCCCACGAACACAGATACGCAGTATTTT.

This clonotype has only a few counts. The chain employs TRBV28 and TRBJ2-2, with 7 bases that match TRBD2. Trimming took 7 bases from V and 4 from J; bases not matched to a gene: 6. There are 14 residues in the CDR3. CDR1 is MDHEN, CDR2 SYDVKM, per germline. The CDR3 protein is CASKAGAFTGELFF. CDR3 nucleotides: TGTGCCAGCAAGGCGGGAGCGTTCACCGGGGAGCTGTTTTTT.

The chain uses TRBV12-3 or TRBV12-4 and TRBJ2-5; tentatively, D is TRBD1 or TRBD2 (5 bases each). V lost 1 base and J 5 bases, leaving 11 bases between the germline ends. This CDR3 spans 14 amino acids. CDR3 region: CASSLGGAPETQYF. The DNA of the CDR3 is TGTGCCAGCAGTTTAGGAGGGGCCCCGGAGACCCAGTACTTC.

The J gene is TRBJ2-1, the V gene TRBV20-1; 12 nucleotides line up with TRBD2. The germline V gene encodes CDR1 DFQATT and CDR2 SNEGSKA (reference sequence). Trimming removed 2 bases from V and 10 bases from J; junction bases left unmatched: 6. The CDR3 spans 14 residues. Written as DNA, the CDR3 is TGCAGTGCTAGACCGACTAGCGGGAGAGCAGAGCAGTTCTTC. Translation: CSARPTSGRAEQFF.

This clonotype was recorded a few times. Relative to the germline gene, one junction end is altered; a read error may explain this. The chain is built from TRBV6-5 and TRBJ1-1, with TRBD1 as a possible D gene (6 bases). CDR1 is MNHEY, CDR2 SVGAGI, per germline. The CDR3 is 15 residues long. This CDR3 is CASSNSGAGNTEAFF. The DNA for the CDR3 is TGTGCCAGCAGTAACTCAGGGGCCGGGAACACTGAAGCTTTCTTT.

This clonotype was seen more than once but under ten times. The CDR3 reads CASSQQGSTNEKLFF. In DNA, the CDR3 is TGTGCCAGCAGCCAACAGGGTTCAACTAATGAAAAACTGTTTTTT. The J gene is TRBJ1-4, the V gene TRBV14; D might be TRBD1 (5 bases). This CDR3 comprises 15 residues. Germline CDR1 and CDR2: SGHDN and FVKESK. Deletions cut 2 bases from V and 0 bases from J, with 7 bases between.

In this sample, this clonotype turned up a few times. The chain carries TRBV5-4 and TRBJ2-7; TRBD2 matches 15 bases. CDR3 length: 18 amino acids. Germline-derived CDR1 and CDR2 are SGHNT and YYREEE (reference sequence). Trimming removed 3 bases from V and 0 bases from J; junction bases left unmatched: 7. The CDR3 bases are TGTGCCAGCAGCTCCGGACTAGCGGGGGGGAAAAGCTCCTACGAGCAGTACTTC. This encodes CASSSGLAGGKSSYEQYF. The whole variable domain, remainder taken from reference TRBV5-4 and TRBJ2-7, is ETGVTQSPTHLIKTRGQQVTLRCSSQSGHNTVSWYQQALGQGPQFIFQYYREEENGRGNFPPRFSGLQFPNYSSELNVNALELDDSALYLCASSSGLAGGKSSYEQYFGPGTRLTVT.

This clonotype was seen many times. The chain couples TRBV5-1 to TRBJ2-3; tentatively, D is TRBD2 (5 bases). The CDR3 is 14 residues long. V was shortened by 2 bases and J by 5 bases, with 12 bases between the two germline ends. The V gene's germline CDR1 is SGHRS and CDR2 YFSETQ. The CDR3 is CASSFTTRKDTQYF. CDR3 coding DNA: TGCGCCAGCAGCTTTACTACTAGGAAAGATACGCAGTATTTT.

This chain uses TRBV14 with TRBJ2-1; 9 bases are shared with TRBD2. V lost 4 bases to trimming and J lost 6 bases; unmatched junction nucleotides: 19. The CDR3 is 19 residues long. Germline V gives CDR1 SGHDN, CDR2 FVKESK. This chain's CDR3 is CASSLRQVKSSGGPNEQFF. As DNA, the CDR3 is TGTGCCAGCAGCCTCCGACAGGTCAAGTCGAGCGGGGGGCCCAATGAGCAGTTCTTC. Based on the CDR3 plus reference TRBV14 and TRBJ2-1, the full variable domain is EAGVTQFPSHSVIEKGQTVTLRCDPISGHDNLYWYRRVMGKEIKFLLHFVKESKQDESGMPNNRFLAERTGGTYSTLKVQPAELEDSGVYFCASSLRQVKSSGGPNEQFFGPGTRLTVL.

Many counts were recorded for this clonotype. This chain connects TRBV6-2 or TRBV6-3 to TRBJ1-5; D perhaps matches TRBD1 (6 bases). Germline CDR1 and CDR2: MNHEY and SVGEGT. V was trimmed by 6 bases and J by 5 bases, leaving 8 bases between them. The CDR3 length is 12 residues. The CDR3 nucleotides read TGTGCCAGCAGACGACAGGATCAGCCCCAGCATTTT. Residues: CASRRQDQPQHF.

The chain carries TRBV7-9 and TRBJ2-7, with a weak D call TRBD1 (5 bases). CDR3 length equals 13 residues. Germline assignment: CDR1 SEHNR and CDR2 FQNEAQ (reference sequence). The V end was cut by 5 bases, the J end by 6 bases, with 14 bases between. This chain's CDR3 is CASSLRGQTEQYF. The CDR3 bases are TGTGCCAGCAGCCTACGTGGACAAACCGAGCAGTACTTC.

This clonotype was seen a handful of times. The V and J genes are TRBV7-8 and TRBJ2-7; 7 bases fit TRBD1. Trimming took 4 bases from V and 3 from J; bases not matched to a gene: 9. Germline V gives CDR1 SGHVS, CDR2 FQNEAQ. CDR3 length equals 15 residues. CDR3 in DNA: TGTGCCAGCAGCTCAGACAGGGAAGGCGGCTACGAGCAGTACTTC. This gives the protein CASSSDREGGYEQYF.

This clonotype was recorded many times. The V call is TRBV20-1, the J call TRBJ1-2; D gene unclear. The CDR3 has 12 residues. V lost 3 bases and J lost 6, with 11 bases in between. CDR1 is DFQATT and CDR2 is SNEGSKA in the germline V gene (reference sequence). The CDR3 here is CSASLGWDGYTF. In nucleotides, the CDR3 is TGCAGTGCTAGTCTAGGTTGGGATGGCTACACCTTC.

The chain employs TRBV19 and TRBJ2-1, with 7 nucleotides matching TRBD2. Per the germline V gene, CDR1 is LNHDA and CDR2 is SQIVND (reference sequence). Trimming cost V 3 bases and J 6 bases; bases outside gene matches: 8. This CDR3 spans 15 amino acids. The CDR3, as DNA: TGTGCCAGTAGTATGGGCGGGAGTTTCCGCAATGAGCAGTTCTTC. Amino acids: CASSMGGSFRNEQFF.